These 7 T cell receptor beta chains were sequenced from one sample in a study of CD8+CD57+ T cells in acquired aplastic anemia. Genomic DNA served as template for TCR beta VDJ and CDR3 profiling. MiXCR, applied by TCRdb to the reads, yields one record per CDR3 protein. Among around 180,000 distinct CDR3 sequences listed, roughly 64% were seen once. Sequenced material: sorted CD4+, CD8+, or CD8+CD57+ T cells (not recorded which) from PBMCs. These receptors all stem from a human donor with severe aplastic anemia or a healthy control (not recorded which).

The V call is TRBV20-1, the J call TRBJ2-2; TRBD1 agrees at 7 bases. The germline CDR1 and CDR2 sequences are DFQATT and SNEGSKA (reference sequence). This CDR3 spans 14 amino acids. V lost 5 bases to trimming and J lost 4 bases; unmatched junction nucleotides: 7. CDR3 in DNA: TGCAGTGCTGCAGGACAGGTCGGCACCGGGGAGCTGTTTTTT. Translating gives CSAAGQVGTGELFF.

J is TRBJ2-1 and V is TRBV24-1; the match to TRBD2 covers 9 bases. From germline, CDR1 is KGHDR and CDR2 SFDVKD. J lost 7 bases, V lost 5 bases, and 17 bases had no gene match. CDR3 length equals 18 residues. This CDR3 is CATSARPQGRGGRNEQFF. The DNA of the CDR3 is TGTGCCACCAGTGCTAGACCTCAGGGGCGGGGGGGCCGAAATGAGCAGTTCTTC.

In this sample, this clonotype turned up many times. The V call is TRBV5-1, the J call TRBJ1-1; D uncertain. The V gene lost 5 bases and the J gene lost 6 bases, with 11 bases spanning the gap. Germline assignment: CDR1 SGHRS and CDR2 YFSETQ. This CDR3 has 12 amino acids. CDR3 DNA sequence: TGCGCCAGCAGTGAAGGGCCTCCTGAAGCTTTCTTT. Translated, it gives CASSEGPPEAFF. Full variable domain (missing parts from reference TRBV5-1 and TRBJ1-1): KAGVTQTPRYLIKTRGQQVTLSCSPISGHRSVSWYQQTPGQGLQFLFEYFSETQRNKGNFPGRFSGRQFSNSRSEMNVSTLELGDSALYLCASSEGPPEAFFGQGTRLTVV.

In the case of this clonotype: It may be a read error: a sequence one base away is much more abundant. The CDR3 DNA is TGCGCCAGCAGCCCCAGGGGCGAGGGAGAAAAACTGTTTTTT. Encoded protein: CASSPRGEGEKLFF. The chain recombines TRBV5-1 with TRBJ1-4; D possibly corresponds to TRBD1 (6 bases). The CDR3 spans 14 residues. Trimming shortened V by 4 bases and J by 8 bases, and 15 bases separated the two germline ends. The germline CDR1 and CDR2 sequences are SGHRS and YFSETQ.

In this sample, this clonotype turned up a few times. Here the CDR3 reads CSARTGGNEQFF. CDR3 nucleotide sequence: TGCAGTGCTAGAACTGGCGGCAATGAGCAGTTCTTC. This chain joins TRBV20-1 and TRBJ2-1; D ambiguous. The CDR3 contains 12 residues. V was clipped by 2 bases and J by 6 bases, with 8 bases between them. Germline loops: CDR1 DFQATT, CDR2 SNEGSKA (reference sequence).

V usage is TRBV20-1 and J usage is TRBJ2-5; TRBD1 agrees at 9 bases. The length of the CDR3 is 15 residues. V lost 6 bases and J lost 4; bases outside the gene matches: 12. Germline V gene lookup returns CDR1 DFQATT and CDR2 SNEGSKA (reference sequence). Written as DNA, the CDR3 is TGCAGTGCCTTAAGGACAGGGGCCGAGATAGAGACCCAGTACTTC. Its translation: CSALRTGAEIETQYF.

The table lists this clonotype with a count of one. This chain links TRBV9 with TRBJ2-3, with no clear D. Germline CDR1 and CDR2: SGDLS and YYNGEE. This CDR3 spans 12 amino acids. With 3 bases removed from V and 6 bases from J, the gap between germline ends came to 8 bases. In nucleotides, the CDR3 is TGTGCCAGCAGCGGATGGAGCGATACGCAGTATTTT. It specifies CASSGWSDTQYF.